This T cell receptor (beta chain) was captured in a study of T cell responses to AZD1222 COVID-19 vaccine. For the study at large: The analysis combined second doses at about 4 or about 12 weeks. Study conclusions and caveats: Targeting of unmutated variant regions was reportedly seen in nearly half of spike-specific TCRs. Dominant at 160-218 and 743-854, vaccine-associated CD4 TCRs also spanned spike. Increases in Spike-specific TCR breadth and depth were seen after two AZD1222 doses.

Looked up from germline, CDR1 is LNHNV and CDR2 is YYDKDF (reference sequence). This CDR3 is built from 21 residues. The V and J ends lost 0 bases and 5 bases, in that order; junction bases with no gene match: 20. Using immunoSEQ multiplex PCR, the repertoire was profiled, and TCRdb retains in-frame clones only, with some absent. The sample consists of approximately 92,000 clones, about nine tenths of them appearing once. With regard to this clone: The antigen is not known.

The V gene is TRBV15, the J gene TRBJ2-2; TRBD2 aligns across 8 bases. Here the sequenced sample was peripheral blood, taken on day 0 of AZD1222 vaccination. The TCR sequence derives from an adult in good health. CDR3: CATSRDRTPGTRGLKTGELFF. The CDR3 DNA reads TGTGCCACCAGCAGAGATCGGACCCCCGGGACTAGGGGACTTAAGACCGGGGAGCTGTTTTTT.